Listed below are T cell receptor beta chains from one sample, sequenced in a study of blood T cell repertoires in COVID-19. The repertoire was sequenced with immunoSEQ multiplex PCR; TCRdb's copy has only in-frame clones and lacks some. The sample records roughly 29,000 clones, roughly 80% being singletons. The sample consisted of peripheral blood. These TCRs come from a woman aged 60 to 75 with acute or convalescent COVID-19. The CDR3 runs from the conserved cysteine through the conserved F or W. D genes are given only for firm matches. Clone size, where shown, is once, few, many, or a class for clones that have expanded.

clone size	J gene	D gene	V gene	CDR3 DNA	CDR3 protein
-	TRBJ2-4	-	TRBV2	TGTGCCAGCAGTGAAAGGGGAACACTAGCCAAAAACATTCAGTACTTC	CASSERGTLAKNIQYF
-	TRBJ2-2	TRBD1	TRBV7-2	TGTGCCAGCAGACAGGGGAGAGGCACCGGGGAGCTGTTTTTT	CASRQGRGTGELFF
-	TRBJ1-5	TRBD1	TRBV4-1	TGCGCCAGCAGCCTCAGGTGGCCACAGGGGGGGAATCAGCCCCAGCATTTT	CASSLRWPQGGNQPQHF
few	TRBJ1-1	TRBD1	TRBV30	TGTGCCTGGAGTTCCTGGACAGGGACGAACACTGAAGCTTTCTTT	CAWSSWTGTNTEAFF
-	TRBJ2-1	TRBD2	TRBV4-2	TGTGCCAGCAGCTCACCAAGCGGGGGGGCCCGTGAGCAGTTCTTC	CASSSPSGGAREQFF
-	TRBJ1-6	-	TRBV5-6	TGTGCCAGCAGCTTGGGACAGGAGAGGAGGCCCCTCCACTTT	CASSLGQERRPLHF
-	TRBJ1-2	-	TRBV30	TGTGCCTGGAGTTCGACAGGAACCTATGGCTACACCTTC	CAWSSTGTYGYTF
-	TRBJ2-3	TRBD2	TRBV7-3	TGTGCCAGCAGCTCTCCAGTTCGGGGGGGCCGAGATACGCAGTATTTT	CASSSPVRGGRDTQYF
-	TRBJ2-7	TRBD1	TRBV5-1	TGCGCCAGCAGCTTGAACGGACAGGGATACGAGCAGTACTTC	CASSLNGQGYEQYF
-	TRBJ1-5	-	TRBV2	TGTGCCAGCAGTGACGGACAGATCCCAAGGCCCCAGCATTTT	CASSDGQIPRPQHF
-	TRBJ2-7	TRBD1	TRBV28	TGTGCCAGCAGTTTAGCGGGACAGGGAAGGTACGAGCAGTACTTC	CASSLAGQGRYEQYF
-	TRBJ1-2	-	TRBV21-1	TGTGCCAGCAGCTCCAGGAAACAGGGGCCTGGATATGGCTACACCTTC	CASSSRKQGPGYGYTF
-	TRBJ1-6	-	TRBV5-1	TGCGCCAGCAGCTTGGCCGGGGTTAGTACCCTCCACTTT	CASSLAGVSTLHF
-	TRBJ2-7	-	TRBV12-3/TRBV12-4	TGTGCCAGCAGCCTACGGACAGCCTACGAGCAGTACTTC	CASSLRTAYEQYF
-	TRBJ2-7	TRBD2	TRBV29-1	TGCAGCGGCGGGGGGCTGGATGGGGAGCAGTACTTC	CSGGGLDGEQYF
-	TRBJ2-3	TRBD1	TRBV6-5	TGTGCCAGCAGTTTGGACAGGTTTCAGATAGCGCAGTATTTT	CASSLDRFQIAQYF
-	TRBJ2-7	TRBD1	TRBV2	TGTGCCAGCAGTGCCCGACAGGGGAGGACCTACGAGCAGTACTTC	CASSARQGRTYEQYF
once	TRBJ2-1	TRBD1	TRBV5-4	TGTGCCAGCAGCTTGGGGCAGGGGGCGCTAAATGAGCAGTTCTTC	CASSLGQGALNEQFF
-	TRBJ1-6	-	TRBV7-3	TGTGCCAGCAGCCTAACTAAGGGACTCGGATCACCCCTCCACTTT	CASSLTKGLGSPLHF
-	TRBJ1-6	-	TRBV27	TGTGCCAGCAGTCTTTCGGGACACCAAGCCCTCCACTTT	CASSLSGHQALHF
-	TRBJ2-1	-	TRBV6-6	TGTGCCAGCAGACCCGGGGTTGGCTCCTACAATGAGCAGTTCTTC	CASRPGVGSYNEQFF
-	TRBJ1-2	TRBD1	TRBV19	TGTGCCAGTAGTATCGGGACAGGGAACAACTATGGCTACACCTTC	CASSIGTGNNYGYTF
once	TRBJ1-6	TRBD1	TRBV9	TGTGCCAGCAGCGTGGTGGACAGGGGGGATTCACCCCTCCACTTT	CASSVVDRGDSPLHF
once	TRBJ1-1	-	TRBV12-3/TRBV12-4	TGTGCCAGCAGCCGAGGGTACACTGAAGCTTTCTTT	CASSRGYTEAFF
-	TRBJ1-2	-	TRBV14	TGTGCCAGCAGCCAAGGACTCCTAGGCTACACCTTC	CASSQGLLGYTF
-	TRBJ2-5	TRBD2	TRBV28	TGTGCCAGCAGTTTAACTAGCGGGGGACAAGAGACCCAGTACTTC	CASSLTSGGQETQYF
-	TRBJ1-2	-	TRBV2	TGTGCCAGCAGGGGGGACTTCGTAGGCTACACCTTC	CASRGDFVGYTF
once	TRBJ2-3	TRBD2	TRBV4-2	TGTGCCAGCAGCTATAGCGGGGGGGCCCCAGATACGCAGTATTTT	CASSYSGGAPDTQYF